These 17 T cell receptor beta chains were sequenced from one sample in a study of beta chain features in type 1 diabetes. The entirety of the isolated RNA underwent reverse transcription, so expressed TCRB transcripts were sequenced. The method was immunoSEQ multiplex PCR; TCRdb's version includes in-frame clones alone and lacks a portion of them. The sample consists of around 300,000 clones, approximately 8.1% of them appearing once. Source material: central memory CD4+ T cells from blood. Receptors were obtained from a woman under 30 in good health.

The V gene is TRBV7-3, the J gene TRBJ2-1; D gene ambiguous. CDR1 and CDR2 from the germline V gene are SGHTA and FQGTGA. The V gene lost 5 bases and the J gene lost 8 bases, with 16 bases spanning the gap. CDR3 length: 14 residues. CDR3 region: CASSDSGLRYEQFF. The CDR3 DNA sequence: TGTGCCAGCAGCGACTCGGGTCTTAGGTATGAGCAGTTCTTC.

The table lists this clone with a few counts. This chain's CDR3 is CASGLMLGQGVRVEQYF. CDR3 bases: TGTGCTAGTGGTTTGATGCTTGGACAGGGAGTACGAGTAGAGCAGTACTTC. The V gene is TRBV12-5, the J gene TRBJ2-7, with TRBD1 matching over 8 bases. Germline CDR1 and CDR2: LGHNT and FRNRAP. V shed 2 bases, J shed 7 bases, and the junction held 16 bases outside the gene matches. The CDR3 covers 17 residues.

This clone has more than one count but fewer than ten. The chain is built from TRBV2 and TRBJ1-4; 7 positions agree with TRBD1. The CDR3 extends over 15 amino acids. The germline CDR1 and CDR2 sequences are SNHLY and FYNNEI. Trimming took 4 bases from V and 8 from J; bases not matched to a gene: 10. The CDR3 nucleotides are TGTGCCAGCAGTGGGCAGGGGGTAACGTACGAAAAACTGTTTTTT. Residues: CASSGQGVTYEKLFF.

This clone was picked up a small number of times. J is TRBJ2-3 and V is TRBV11-1; D possibly corresponds to TRBD2 (6 bases). The germline V and J ends were trimmed by 5 bases and 5 bases, with 14 bases remaining between them. The germline V gene encodes CDR1 SGHAT and CDR2 FQDESV (reference sequence). The CDR3 loop spans 14 amino acids. The CDR3 here is CASSPGGRRDTQYF. CDR3 DNA sequence: TGTGCCAGCAGCCCCGGAGGGCGCCGAGATACGCAGTATTTT.

This clone showed up just a few times. This chain uses TRBV6-5 with TRBJ1-2; 8 bases are a match to TRBD1. Germline CDR1 reads MNHEY; CDR2 reads SVGAGI. This CDR3 has 16 amino acids. The V gene end was trimmed by 2 bases and the J gene end by 6 bases; junction bases not matched to a gene: 11. The chain's CDR3 is CASSYRGAGQGHGYTF. DNA of the CDR3: TGTGCCAGCAGTTACCGCGGCGCAGGACAGGGACATGGCTACACCTTC.

The chain is built from TRBV6-1 and TRBJ2-7; 7 bases line up with TRBD1. The CDR3 runs to 14 residues. Trimming at V came to 4 bases and at J to 2 bases, leaving 5 bases not matched to a gene. The germline gives CDR1 MNHNS, CDR2 SASEGT. The CDR3 coding sequence is TGTGCCAGCAGTGGGGACAGTCCTCCCTACGAGCAGTACGTC. Its protein product is CASSGDSPPYEQYV.

This clone has ten or more counts. The V and J genes are TRBV7-2 and TRBJ2-5; TRBD2 aligns across 12 bases. The CDR3 has 16 amino acids. Germline V gene data show CDR1 as SGHTA and CDR2 as FQGNSA. Losses at the gene ends were 4 bases for V and 6 bases for J; bases not matched to a gene: 9. CDR3 coding DNA: TGTGCCAGCAGCTACCGGACTAGCGGGGACAGGAAGACCCAGTACTTC. Its protein is CASSYRTSGDRKTQYF.

Regarding this clone: The sample holds other DNA sequences that translate to the same CDR3. The chain couples TRBV7-2 to TRBJ1-5; D is unresolved. The germline V and J ends were trimmed by 3 bases and 6 bases, with 9 bases remaining between them. CDR1 is SGHTA and CDR2 is FQGNSA in the germline V gene. The CDR3 sequence is 13 residues long. The CDR3 is CASSLGGSQPQHF. CDR3 DNA: TGTGCCAGCAGCTTGGGAGGGTCTCAGCCCCAGCATTTT.

The chain links TRBV7-2 to TRBJ1-5, with a possible D match to TRBD1 (5 bases). Trimming pared 5 bases from V and 2 bases from J, leaving 16 bases between. CDR1 is SGHTA and CDR2 is FQGNSA in the germline V gene. The CDR3 sequence is 16 residues long. CDR3 coding DNA: TGTGCCAGCAGCACCCTGGGTGTAGGGGGCAATCAGCCCCAGCATTTT. It specifies CASSTLGVGGNQPQHF.

The genes are TRBV28 and TRBJ1-4; D remains unclear. The CDR3 extends over 15 amino acids. Germline CDR1 and CDR2: MDHEN and SYDVKM. Trimming removed 1 base from V and 6 bases from J, with 12 bases in between. DNA for the CDR3: TGTGCCAGCAGTTTATCTGTAGGGCGGGATGAAAAACTGTTTTTT. It translates to CASSLSVGRDEKLFF.

The J gene is TRBJ1-3, the V gene TRBV7-9; D not resolved. CDR1 SEHNR and CDR2 FQNEAQ come from the germline V gene (reference sequence). The CDR3 length is 14 residues. Trimming cost V 3 bases and J 0 bases, with 6 bases left between them. The DNA of the CDR3 is TGTGCCAGCAGCTTCGGATTCTCTGGAAACACCATATATTTT. Amino acid sequence: CASSFGFSGNTIYF.

V is TRBV7-2 and J is TRBJ1-2; no reliable D call. The V gene's germline CDR1 is SGHTA and CDR2 FQGNSA. The CDR3 totals 15 residues. The V gene lost 1 base and the J gene lost 0 bases, with 9 bases spanning the gap. CDR3 residues: CASSLGPTTNYGYTF. The CDR3 coding sequence is TGTGCCAGCAGCTTAGGTCCAACCACTAACTATGGCTACACCTTC.

This rearrangement joins TRBV5-1 to TRBJ1-1, with 7 bases lining up with TRBD1. The CDR3 length is 14 residues. CDR1 and CDR2 (germline): SGHRS, YFSETQ. Trimming at V came to 4 bases and at J to 4 bases, leaving 7 bases not matched to a gene. CDR3 loop: CASSTGQDVTEAFF. CDR3 DNA: TGCGCCAGCAGCACAGGACAGGATGTCACTGAAGCTTTCTTT.

This sequence joins TRBV18 and TRBJ1-2; 11 bases map to TRBD1. The CDR3 spans 16 residues. Germline CDR1 reads KGHSH; CDR2 reads LQKENI. The V segment lost 3 bases and the J segment 6 bases; nucleotides outside the gene matches: 9. CDR3 amino acids: CASSPGQGVLGNGYTF. In DNA form, the CDR3 reads TGTGCCAGCTCACCGGGACAGGGGGTCCTCGGGAATGGCTACACCTTC.

V is TRBV11-2 and J is TRBJ1-4, with D unresolved. CDR3 length equals 13 residues. Germline V gene data show CDR1 as SGHAT and CDR2 as FQNNGV. V lost 1 base and J 13 bases, leaving 13 bases between the germline ends. The CDR3 region is CASSLGTRTPLFF. The DNA for the CDR3 is TGTGCCAGCAGCTTAGGGACCCGGACCCCACTGTTTTTT.

This rearrangement joins TRBV4-3 to TRBJ2-7; D may correspond to TRBD1 or TRBD2 (5 bases each). The CDR3 runs to 11 residues. Germline CDR1 is LGHNA and CDR2 is YSLEER. The V gene lost 4 bases and the J gene lost 9 bases, with 10 bases spanning the gap. The CDR3 protein is CASSRGALQYF. DNA for the CDR3: TGCGCCAGCAGCCGAGGGGCTTTGCAGTACTTC.

This chain connects TRBV18 to TRBJ2-5; D unclear. V shed 4 bases and J shed 3 bases, with 9 bases lying between them. This CDR3 comprises 13 residues. The germline gives CDR1 KGHSH, CDR2 LQKENI. The CDR3 reads CASSQGIEETQYF. Written as DNA, the CDR3 is TGTGCCAGCTCACAGGGAATTGAAGAGACCCAGTACTTC.